The 14 T cell receptor beta chains below were found in one sample sequenced in a study of T cell responses to AZD1222 COVID-19 vaccine. Sequencing used immunoSEQ multiplex PCR; TCRdb keeps in-frame clones, though not all of them. This sample yields 170,000 or so clones, of which around nine tenths are seen a single time; less than 3% belongs to the top ten. The specimen comprised peripheral blood, sampled on day 0 of AZD1222 vaccination. These receptors were collected from an adult in good health.

The J gene is TRBJ2-1, the V gene TRBV15; D is possibly TRBD2 (6 bases). In germline, CDR1 is LNHNV, CDR2 YYDKDF (reference sequence). Trimming stripped 0 bases from V and 5 bases from J, with 14 bases between. The CDR3 loop spans 16 amino acids. CDR3 coding DNA: TGTGCCACCAGCAGAGAAATTAGCGGATTCGACAATGAGCAGTTCTTC. Translated: CATSREISGFDNEQFF.

This chain connects TRBV19 to TRBJ1-2; no clear D gene. Trimming stripped 5 bases from V and 4 bases from J, with 11 bases between. In germline, CDR1 is LNHDA, CDR2 SQIVND (reference sequence). The CDR3 length is 13 residues. This chain's CDR3 is CASSAARPYGYTF. CDR3 sequence (DNA): TGTGCCAGTAGTGCGGCCAGGCCCTATGGCTACACCTTC.

This clone appeared a single time. The rearrangement joins TRBV4-2 to TRBJ1-5; TRBD1 is a possible D gene (5 bases). The CDR3 length is 17 residues. Germline loops: CDR1 LGHNA, CDR2 YNFKEQ. The V end was cut by 0 bases, the J end by 2 bases, with 14 bases between. This chain's CDR3 is CASSQERRGLGNQPQHF. As DNA, the CDR3 is TGTGCCAGCAGCCAAGAAAGACGGGGGTTGGGCAATCAGCCCCAGCATTTT.

V usage is TRBV4-1 and J usage is TRBJ2-7; D gene uncertain. Germline V gives CDR1 MGHRA, CDR2 YSYEKL. Trimming took 0 bases from V and 7 from J, leaving 10 bases between them. The CDR3 extends over 13 amino acids. The CDR3 DNA reads TGCGCCAGCAGCCAAGAGCCGGACGGGGAGCAGTACTTC. Its protein is CASSQEPDGEQYF.

This rearrangement joins TRBV9 to TRBJ2-3, with a possible D match to TRBD2 (5 bases). Per germline, CDR1 SGDLS and CDR2 YYNGEE. The CDR3 consists of 14 residues. The V gene lost 0 bases and the J gene lost 4 bases, with 9 bases spanning the gap. This chain's CDR3 is CASSVDPGADTQYF. As DNA, the CDR3 is TGTGCCAGCAGCGTAGATCCCGGGGCAGATACGCAGTATTTT.

This chain connects TRBV12-3 or TRBV12-4 to TRBJ1-1, with D unresolved. The CDR3 is 13 residues long. V gave up 6 bases and J gave up 3 bases, with 11 bases separating them. The chain's CDR3 is CASRLERHTEAFF. The CDR3 nucleotides read TGTGCCAGCAGACTGGAGCGTCACACTGAAGCTTTCTTT.

The J gene is TRBJ1-1, the V gene TRBV6-2 or TRBV6-3, with TRBD1 as a possible D gene (6 bases). This CDR3 has 17 residues. CDR1 and CDR2 from the germline V gene are MNHEY and SVGEGT. The V gene lost 0 bases and the J gene lost 6 bases, with 20 bases spanning the gap. CDR3 DNA sequence: TGTGCCAGCAGTTACTCGATGGCCGGAACAGGGAAGGCTGAAGCTTTCTTT. Amino acids: CASSYSMAGTGKAEAFF.

The chain links TRBV5-6 to TRBJ1-3; perhaps TRBD1 as D (5 bases). Trimming cost V 0 bases and J 6 bases, with 25 bases left between them. Germline loops: CDR1 SGHDT, CDR2 YYEEEE. The CDR3 is made up of 19 amino acids. CDR3 coding DNA: TGTGCCAGCAGCTTGGGACCCTTGGGTCAGGGCACCGTGTTAAACACCATATATTTT. It yields the protein CASSLGPLGQGTVLNTIYF.

There are a few counts of this clone. This chain connects TRBV29-1 to TRBJ1-2, with 10 bases aligning to TRBD1. Germline-derived CDR1 and CDR2 are SQVTM and ANQGSEA. This CDR3 contains 13 residues. V gave up 7 bases and J gave up 4 bases; unmatched junction bases: 6. CDR3 bases: TGCAGCGCAGACAGGGGGCTTGGCTATGGCTACACCTTC. It codes for CSADRGLGYGYTF.

The V gene is TRBV6-5, the J gene TRBJ1-1; 7 bases line up with TRBD1. The CDR3 contains 13 residues. The V gene end was trimmed by 7 bases and the J gene end by 8 bases; junction bases not matched to a gene: 10. CDR1 MNHEY and CDR2 SVGAGI come from the germline V gene. The CDR3 reads CASTNRGPGEAFF. The CDR3, as DNA: TGTGCCAGCACCAACAGGGGCCCGGGGGAAGCTTTCTTT.

The CDR3 protein is CASSPPGVGGPYNEQFF. CDR3 coding DNA: TGTGCCAGCTCACCACCGGGGGTGGGGGGCCCCTACAATGAGCAGTTCTTC. The J gene is TRBJ2-1, the V gene TRBV18; D is tentatively TRBD1 or TRBD2 (6 bases each). V was shortened by 0 bases and J by 2 bases, with 14 bases between the two germline ends. The V gene's germline CDR1 is KGHSH and CDR2 LQKENI. This CDR3 has 17 residues.

The V and J genes are TRBV6-4 and TRBJ2-1; TRBD1 matches at 7 bases. Trimming removed 2 bases from V and 7 bases from J; junction bases left unmatched: 5. The CDR3 has 14 amino acids. CDR1 MRHNA and CDR2 SNTAGT come from the germline V gene. The CDR3 spells CASSDEGAANEQFF. The CDR3, as DNA: TGTGCCAGCAGTGACGAGGGGGCGGCGAATGAGCAGTTCTTC.

The gene calls are TRBV28 and TRBJ1-2, with 10 bases lining up with TRBD1. The CDR3 is 14 residues long. CDR1 and CDR2 from the germline V gene are MDHEN and SYDVKM. J gave up 7 bases and V 7 bases, and 9 bases lay outside the gene matches. As DNA, the CDR3 is TGTGCCAGCATTCGGACAGGGGGGACTAGTGGCTACACCTTC. Amino acid sequence: CASIRTGGTSGYTF.

This sequence joins TRBV6-5 and TRBJ2-7; D is undetermined. V shed 8 bases and J shed 5 bases, with 19 bases lying between them. The germline V gene has CDR1 MNHEY and CDR2 SVGAGI. This CDR3 has 14 amino acids. CDR3 region: CASSRGIAINEQYF. In nucleotides, the CDR3 is TGTGCCAGCTCACGAGGAATAGCTATCAACGAGCAGTACTTC.